This TCR beta chain stems from a study of T cells after posttransplantation cyclophosphamide. Findings and caveats of the study: Tissue-infiltrating T cells from skin or gut overlapped little with blood T cells. Later post-transplant blood repertoires were often dominated by donor CD8+ memory clones. TRB clonality was highly associated with recipient CMV seropositivity and reactivation.

About this clone itself: The antigen remains unidentified.

The CDR3 extends over 17 amino acids. Busulfan-fludarabine conditioning, marrow transplant, and cyclophosphamide on days +3 and +4 were administered. The table came from immunoSEQ multiplex PCR; TCRdb's copy has only in-frame clones and leaves some out. The table has about 6,800 clones, approximately 94% seen once. The TCR sequence derives from a male patient aged 60 to 75 who received an allogeneic stem cell transplant from a related donor and was CMV-positive. Part of the T cells may come from the graft donor. The sequencing here drew on CD8+ T cells sorted from blood, taken after allogeneic stem cell transplant with posttransplant cyclophosphamide. The chain employs TRBV21-1 and TRBJ2-7; TRBD1, the table's D call, lacks a check against the DNA. TRBV21-1 is assigned pseudogene status. The CDR3 DNA is TGTGCCAGCAGCTCCCTCTCCCGGGACAGGGGGCACTACGAGCAGTACTTC. Protein product: CASSSLSRDRGHYEQYF.